This is a list of T cell receptor beta chains from one sample in a study of beta chain features in type 1 diabetes. The protocol was immunoSEQ multiplex PCR, while the TCRdb copy is restricted to in-frame clones and leaves out a portion. The table includes over 700,000 clones, 15% to 20% detected once. Material: naive CD4+ T cells from blood. Receptor source: a woman aged 18-29 years in good health. Each CDR3 is given without its conserved first and last residue.

V gene: TRBV28
CDR3 protein: ASSLGIPYEQY

V gene: TRBV6-6
CDR3 protein: ASTPGAQETQY

V gene: TRBV4-1
CDR3 protein: ASSPKGAGVNIQY

V gene: TRBV9
CDR3 protein: ASSLNPGSTEAF

V gene: TRBV9
CDR3 protein: ASSVVGGGNEQF

V gene: TRBV19
CDR3 protein: ASSIPGSSYEQY

V gene: TRBV7-2
CDR3 protein: ASSLVGADTQY

V gene: TRBV7-7
CDR3 protein: ASSLAEGHPYNEQF

V gene: TRBV5-6
CDR3 protein: ASSLTFGVNEKLF

V gene: TRBV5-4
CDR3 protein: ASSSMNTPTGELF

V gene: TRBV6-5
CDR3 protein: ASSVLTGVDEQF

V gene: TRBV4-3
CDR3 protein: ASSRTSGSSDTQY

V gene: TRBV19
CDR3 protein: ASSIAAGRPNQPQH

V gene: TRBV4-3
CDR3 protein: ASETGRDEQY

V gene: TRBV4-3
CDR3 protein: ASSQEPSLQF

V gene: TRBV4-3
CDR3 protein: ASSHGRDSGIGNEQF

V gene: TRBV29-1
CDR3 protein: SVEMGLAYYNEQF

V gene: TRBV4-3
CDR3 protein: ASSQDLSGLAGGLAYNEQF

V gene: TRBV10-3
CDR3 protein: AIRAGLAGGSSYNEQF

V gene: TRBV20-1
CDR3 protein: SVLQGIEQY

V gene: TRBV7-8
CDR3 protein: ASTKKGTGGRETQY

V gene: TRBV18
CDR3 protein: ASSPPGRAAPGNEQF

V gene: TRBV10-3
CDR3 protein: AISGAGQPQH

V gene: TRBV18
CDR3 protein: ASSPPGTATYNEQF

V gene: TRBV21-1
CDR3 protein: ASSDKNRVDPEAF

V gene: TRBV27
CDR3 protein: ASRELFRGLSLNEQF

V gene: TRBV5-1
CDR3 protein: ASSPPGTYNEQF

V gene: TRBV27
CDR3 protein: ASSQTGGYGYT

V gene: TRBV15
CDR3 protein: ATTRDRASSEQY

V gene: TRBV18
CDR3 protein: ASSPEQGSGNTIY

V gene: TRBV11-2
CDR3 protein: ASSFTGGSYNEQF

V gene: TRBV2
CDR3 protein: ASSEPLGAGVPRRQF

V gene: TRBV7-9
CDR3 protein: ASSQTGSLDEQF

V gene: TRBV7-9
CDR3 protein: ASSLGSTDGRETQY

V gene: TRBV15
CDR3 protein: ATSRELLGTSGMNEQF

V gene: TRBV19
CDR3 protein: ASSIAGTRDEQF

V gene: TRBV6-1
CDR3 protein: ASSVRDRGRPETQY

V gene: TRBV25-1
CDR3 protein: ASSAIPGQGTDTQY

V gene: TRBV5-4
CDR3 protein: ASSKRQGANTGELF

V gene: TRBV4-3
CDR3 protein: ASSQAAGFDNEQF

V gene: TRBV6-5
CDR3 protein: ASSYSGGERQPQH

V gene: TRBV2
CDR3 protein: ASSLTGFNEKLF

V gene: TRBV13
CDR3 protein: ASSFRQGKTSGRAYEQY

V gene: TRBV6-5
CDR3 protein: ASSYGEGTPQY

V gene: TRBV2
CDR3 protein: ASSFSDSVYGYT

V gene: TRBV11-2
CDR3 protein: ASSLDHRRYQETQY

V gene: TRBV6-6
CDR3 protein: ASSRGQAYNEQF

V gene: TRBV2
CDR3 protein: ASSDEGGNEQY

V gene: TRBV14
CDR3 protein: ASSQGTRVDNEQF

V gene: TRBV15
CDR3 protein: ATSRDNGETQY

V gene: TRBV7-8
CDR3 protein: ASSLHARTGPHYEQY

V gene: TRBV7-2
CDR3 protein: ASSFFSGRGDTQY

V gene: TRBV9
CDR3 protein: ASSVAGTGDNEQF

V gene: TRBV5-1
CDR3 protein: ASSFQGGQETQY

V gene: TRBV20-1
CDR3 protein: SASKHTEAF

V gene: TRBV28
CDR3 protein: ASLHEETQY

V gene: TRBV28
CDR3 protein: ASSPIWGRITDTQY